This T cell receptor (beta chain) was profiled in a study of blood T cell repertoires in COVID-19. Study-wide context: The United States, Italy and Spain provided the acute and convalescent COVID-19 samples. PBMCs, B-cell-depleted T cells, or T cells were the source of the cDNA or gDNA that made up the material.

The CDR3 has 15 residues. V shed 4 bases and J 4 bases; nucleotides not matched to a gene: 9. CDR1 LGHDT and CDR2 YNNKEL come from the germline V gene (reference sequence). In the original processing: Reference gene primer amplification gave estimated nucleated cell counts. Sequencing used immunoSEQ multiplex PCR; TCRdb keeps in-frame clones, though not all of them. V and J calls and clone size are copied from that table; D and trimming were computed from the DNA. The profile shows about 140,000 clones, approximately 80% of them singletons. V and J are TRBV3-1 (or the pseudogene TRBV3-2) and TRBJ1-2; 7 bases map to TRBD1. Sample: peripheral blood. The sequence derives from a woman of 80 years or more with active or convalescent COVID-19. CDR3 DNA: TGTGCCAGCAGCCCCGCCAGGGGGGCTAGCTATGGCTACACCTTC. Its translation is CASSPARGASYGYTF.